This is a list of T cell receptor beta chains from one sample in a study of blood T cell repertoires in COVID-19. Data came from immunoSEQ multiplex PCR; TCRdb stores just in-frame clones and leaves some out. The sample carries around 160,000 clones, under 95% recorded once. Sequencing was performed on peripheral blood. These receptor sequences come from a man in his late teens or twenties with acute or convalescent COVID-19. Both conserved end residues are part of each CDR3. D genes are given only for firm matches. Clone size appears in some rows only: once, few, many, or a class for an expanded clone.

d_gene: NA
v_gene: TRBV5-4
j_gene: TRBJ2-1
abundance: NA
CDR3aa: CASSLVLSSYNEQFF
CDR3nt: TGTGCCAGCAGCTTGGTTCTTAGCTCCTACAATGAGCAGTTCTTC

d_gene: NA
v_gene: TRBV27
j_gene: TRBJ2-5
abundance: NA
CDR3aa: CASSSSRGETQYF
CDR3nt: TGTGCCAGCAGTTCGTCCAGGGGAGAGACCCAGTACTTC

d_gene: TRBD1
v_gene: TRBV5-1
j_gene: TRBJ1-6
abundance: NA
CDR3aa: CASSSGTGDNSPLHF
CDR3nt: TGCGCCAGCAGCTCCGGGACAGGGGATAATTCACCCCTCCACTTT

d_gene: NA
v_gene: TRBV5-6
j_gene: TRBJ2-2
abundance: NA
CDR3aa: CASSSRRTGQRSWELFF
CDR3nt: TGTGCCAGCAGCTCTCGCCGAACAGGACAGCGAAGTTGGGAGCTGTTTTTT

d_gene: TRBD1
v_gene: TRBV4-1
j_gene: TRBJ1-2
abundance: NA
CDR3aa: CASSQEGAGGAAYTF
CDR3nt: TGCGCCAGCAGCCAAGAGGGGGCAGGGGGAGCGGCCTACACCTTC

d_gene: TRBD1
v_gene: TRBV6-5
j_gene: TRBJ2-7
abundance: NA
CDR3aa: CASSPSRTGYYEQYF
CDR3nt: TGTGCCAGCAGTCCCTCGAGGACAGGGTACTACGAGCAGTACTTC

d_gene: TRBD1
v_gene: TRBV7-8
j_gene: TRBJ2-1
abundance: NA
CDR3aa: CASSLGGDQDRNEQFF
CDR3nt: TGTGCCAGCAGCTTAGGAGGGGACCAGGACAGGAATGAGCAGTTCTTC

d_gene: NA
v_gene: TRBV5-1
j_gene: TRBJ2-1
abundance: once
CDR3aa: CASSLAIGGGYNEQFF
CDR3nt: TGCGCCAGCAGCTTGGCCATAGGTGGAGGTTACAATGAGCAGTTCTTC

d_gene: NA
v_gene: TRBV21-1
j_gene: TRBJ1-3
abundance: NA
CDR3aa: CASSRGTGNTIYF
CDR3nt: TGTGCCAGCAGCAGGGGCACTGGAAACACCATATATTTT

d_gene: NA
v_gene: TRBV9
j_gene: TRBJ1-2
abundance: NA
CDR3aa: CASSVGRSDFYGYTF
CDR3nt: TGTGCCAGCAGCGTAGGGCGGAGCGACTTCTATGGCTACACCTTC

d_gene: NA
v_gene: TRBV14
j_gene: TRBJ2-7
abundance: NA
CDR3aa: CASSQEGRVYEQYF
CDR3nt: TGTGCCAGCAGCCAAGAGGGGCGCGTTTACGAGCAGTACTTC

d_gene: TRBD2
v_gene: TRBV30
j_gene: TRBJ2-5
abundance: NA
CDR3aa: CAWERGVETQYF
CDR3nt: TGTGCCTGGGAGCGGGGGGTAGAGACCCAGTACTTC

d_gene: NA
v_gene: TRBV7-8
j_gene: TRBJ1-3
abundance: NA
CDR3aa: CASSLSSSSGSGNTIYF
CDR3nt: TGTGCCAGCAGCTTATCTTCGTCCTCCGGGTCTGGAAACACCATATATTTT

d_gene: NA
v_gene: TRBV28
j_gene: TRBJ1-2
abundance: NA
CDR3aa: CASSLGGKKPGF
CDR3nt: TGTGCCAGCAGTTTGGGGGGGAAAAAACCGGGTTTC

d_gene: TRBD1
v_gene: TRBV4-2
j_gene: TRBJ1-2
abundance: NA
CDR3aa: CASSHASGTGGYTF
CDR3nt: TGTGCCAGCAGCCATGCATCCGGGACAGGGGGCTACACCTTC

d_gene: NA
v_gene: TRBV28
j_gene: TRBJ2-1
abundance: once
CDR3aa: CASSPRTLREEFF
CDR3nt: TGTGCCAGCAGTCCTCGGACACTAAGAGAGGAGTTCTTC

d_gene: TRBD1
v_gene: TRBV24-1
j_gene: TRBJ2-5
abundance: NA
CDR3aa: CATSDHRGAQETQYF
CDR3nt: TGTGCCACCAGTGACCACAGGGGGGCCCAAGAGACCCAGTACTTC

d_gene: NA
v_gene: TRBV27
j_gene: TRBJ2-2
abundance: NA
CDR3aa: CASRKRVGNTGELFF
CDR3nt: TGTGCCAGCCGGAAACGGGTAGGGAACACCGGGGAGCTGTTTTTT

d_gene: TRBD1
v_gene: TRBV18
j_gene: TRBJ1-1
abundance: NA
CDR3aa: CASSPTGEAFF
CDR3nt: TGTGCCAGCTCACCGACAGGGGAAGCTTTCTTT

d_gene: TRBD1
v_gene: TRBV5-1
j_gene: TRBJ2-2
abundance: NA
CDR3aa: CASSPDRVGGELFF
CDR3nt: TGCGCCAGCAGCCCGGACAGGGTAGGCGGGGAGCTGTTTTTT

d_gene: TRBD2
v_gene: TRBV9
j_gene: TRBJ2-7
abundance: NA
CDR3aa: CASSVTLAGGPYEQYF
CDR3nt: TGTGCCAGCAGCGTGACACTAGCGGGAGGCCCCTACGAGCAGTACTTC

d_gene: NA
v_gene: TRBV9
j_gene: TRBJ2-5
abundance: NA
CDR3aa: CASTLGGGQETQYF
CDR3nt: TGTGCCAGCACCCTAGGGGGGGGCCAAGAGACCCAGTACTTC

d_gene: TRBD1
v_gene: TRBV27
j_gene: TRBJ2-5
abundance: NA
CDR3aa: CASRGLPGQGRGETQYF
CDR3nt: TGTGCCAGCAGGGGTCTTCCGGGACAGGGGAGAGGAGAGACCCAGTACTTC

d_gene: TRBD2
v_gene: TRBV4-1
j_gene: TRBJ2-1
abundance: NA
CDR3aa: CASSQAPSGVYSEQFF
CDR3nt: TGCGCCAGCAGTCAAGCCCCCAGCGGGGTGTACAGTGAGCAGTTCTTC

d_gene: NA
v_gene: TRBV19
j_gene: TRBJ1-1
abundance: NA
CDR3aa: CASSILVNTEAFF
CDR3nt: TGTGCCAGTAGTATTCTTGTCAACACTGAAGCTTTCTTT

d_gene: TRBD1
v_gene: TRBV4-2
j_gene: TRBJ1-2
abundance: few
CDR3aa: CASSQDLGGFDYGYTF
CDR3nt: TGTGCCAGCAGCCAAGACCTAGGGGGCTTCGACTATGGCTACACCTTC

d_gene: TRBD2
v_gene: TRBV7-9
j_gene: TRBJ2-1
abundance: NA
CDR3aa: CASSWSSGRGNNEQFF
CDR3nt: TGTGCCAGCAGCTGGTCTAGCGGGAGGGGGAACAATGAGCAGTTCTTC

d_gene: NA
v_gene: TRBV19
j_gene: TRBJ1-3
abundance: NA
CDR3aa: CATTGGSSGNTIYF
CDR3nt: TGTGCCACCACGGGGGGCTCCTCTGGAAACACCATATATTTT